Following are 12 T cell receptor beta chains from one sample sequenced in a study of blood T cell repertoires in COVID-19. Only in-frame clones appear in the TCRdb table, and some are missing; sequencing was by immunoSEQ multiplex PCR. This sample has about 70,000 clones; approximately 80% occur once, and the top ten carry 15%. Sequenced sample: peripheral blood. The receptors shown here come from a human donor in a cohort sampled during active COVID-19.

In its sample, this clone was seen once. The genes are TRBV10-2 and TRBJ2-3; 11 bases match TRBD1. The CDR3 contains 13 residues. Germline V CDR1 and CDR2: WSHSY, SAAADI. Germline trimming cut 8 bases from V and 4 bases from J; bases unmatched to any gene: 2. The CDR3: CASWDRGADTQYF. Written as DNA, the CDR3 is TGCGCCAGCTGGGACAGGGGGGCAGATACGCAGTATTTT.

The rearrangement uses TRBV10-1 and TRBJ2-7; TRBD2 agrees at 7 bases. The CDR3 spans 14 residues. Trimming at V came to 3 bases and at J to 0 bases, leaving 2 bases not matched to a gene. From germline, CDR1 is WNHNN and CDR2 SYGVQD (reference sequence). CDR3 region: CASSESGNSYEQYF. In nucleotides, the CDR3 is TGCGCCAGCAGTGAAAGCGGGAACTCCTACGAGCAGTACTTC.

The table lists this clone with a few counts. The gene calls are TRBV5-1 and TRBJ2-1; 13 bases are a match to TRBD2. Germline CDR1 reads SGHRS; CDR2 reads YFSETQ. CDR3 size: 16 residues. Trimming at V came to 0 bases and at J to 3 bases, leaving 0 bases not matched to a gene. The CDR3 DNA is TGCGCCAGCAGCTTGGGACTAGCGGGAGGCTACAATGAGCAGTTCTTC. It yields the protein CASSLGLAGGYNEQFF.

The genes are TRBV11-2 and TRBJ1-5, with 7 bases identical to TRBD1. Germline-derived CDR1 and CDR2 are SGHAT and FQNNGV. Losses at the gene ends were 5 bases for V and 4 bases for J; bases not matched to a gene: 5. This CDR3 comprises 14 residues. DNA for the CDR3: TGTGCCAGCAGCCGGACGACAGGGAATCAGCCCCAGCATTTT. Amino acid sequence: CASSRTTGNQPQHF.

The V and J genes are TRBV19 and TRBJ2-7; 14 nucleotides line up with TRBD2. The J segment lost 5 bases and the V segment lost 6 bases, leaving 6 bases of the junction unmatched. This CDR3 has 15 residues. The V gene's germline CDR1 is LNHDA and CDR2 SQIVND (reference sequence). CDR3 bases: TGTGCCAGTAGCCGACTAGCGGGAGGGTTCGACGAGCAGTACTTC. Translating gives CASSRLAGGFDEQYF.

The chain links TRBV14 to TRBJ2-7, with TRBD2 matching over 16 bases. The CDR3 runs 17 residues. The germline V gene has CDR1 SGHDN and CDR2 FVKESK. V lost 5 bases and J lost 2; bases outside the gene matches: 6. CDR3 in DNA: TGTGCCAGCAGCGGATGGGGACTAGCGGGAGGGCCCTACGAGCAGTACTTC. It is translated as CASSGWGLAGGPYEQYF.

The rearrangement links TRBV6-4 to TRBJ2-3; 9 bases match TRBD2. Germline loops: CDR1 MRHNA, CDR2 SNTAGT. V trimming: 0 bases; J trimming: 2 bases; junction bases outside the gene matches: 15. The CDR3 runs 20 residues. CDR3 coding DNA: TGTGCCAGCAGTGACTCGAGGGGGGCGCCCCTAGCGGGGCTCACAGATACGCAGTATTTT. Protein product: CASSDSRGAPLAGLTDTQYF.

The chain is built from TRBV28 and TRBJ2-2, with a weak D call TRBD2 (5 bases). Trimming shortened V by 5 bases and J by 2 bases, and 18 bases separated the two germline ends. Per the germline V gene, CDR1 is MDHEN and CDR2 is SYDVKM. CDR3 length equals 17 residues. CDR3 sequence: CASSDLGGSINTGELFF. The CDR3 coding sequence is TGTGCCAGCAGTGATCTTGGCGGGTCGATAAACACCGGGGAGCTGTTTTTT.

J is TRBJ2-7 and V is TRBV7-9; no reliable D call. Germline-derived CDR1 and CDR2 are SEHNR and FQNEAQ (reference sequence). V was trimmed by 5 bases and J by 3 bases, leaving 11 bases between them. The CDR3 loop spans 13 amino acids. CDR3 coding DNA: TGTGCCAGCAGCCGTGCGGCGGACTACGAGCAGTACTTC. It yields the protein CASSRAADYEQYF.

This clone was recorded a few times. The J gene is TRBJ2-1, the V gene TRBV19; possibly TRBD2 for D (6 bases). The germline CDR1 and CDR2 sequences are LNHDA and SQIVND (reference sequence). V shed 3 bases and J shed 9 bases, with 12 bases lying between them. There are 13 residues in the CDR3. CDR3: CASSIRGEIEQFF. For the CDR3, the DNA is TGTGCCAGTAGTATCCGCGGGGAGATTGAGCAGTTCTTC.

The chain carries TRBV24-1 and TRBJ2-3, with TRBD1 identical over 7 bases. With V trimmed by 4 bases and J by 2 bases, 5 bases remained unmatched. The V gene's germline CDR1 is KGHDR and CDR2 SFDVKD. The CDR3 runs 15 residues. The CDR3 region has the DNA TGTGCCACCAGTGAGGGACAGCTCTACACAGATACGCAGTATTTT. Protein: CATSEGQLYTDTQYF.

This sequence joins TRBV28 and TRBJ1-2, with D tentatively TRBD1 (5 bases). Per the germline V gene, CDR1 is MDHEN and CDR2 is SYDVKM. The CDR3 is made up of 12 amino acids. V shed 4 bases and J shed 5 bases, with 8 bases lying between them. The CDR3 DNA reads as TGTGCCAGCAGTTCCCCAGGGTATGGCTACACCTTC. Translation: CASSSPGYGYTF.